Below are 20 T cell receptor beta chains sequenced from a single sample in a study of metastatic and nonmetastatic thyroid tumors. TCRdb reprocessed the PCR reads via MiXCR. The repertoire consists of over 15,000 clones, with less than 25% occurring once and the leading ten covering approximately 15%. Until they underwent thyroid surgery, no patient had received any treatment. Material: tumor tissue. The source is a female donor with papillary thyroid cancer or a benign thyroid nodule (not recorded which). Some clones in this sample may be carry-over from other donors' samples.

Only a few counts were recorded for this clone. V gene TRBV20-1 combines with J gene TRBJ1-2; no reliable D call. The germline gives CDR1 DFQATT, CDR2 SNEGSKA (reference sequence). The V and J ends lost 0 bases and 4 bases respectively, with 9 bases between them. The CDR3 covers 13 residues. Here the CDR3 DNA reads TGCAGTGCTAGAGATTCAAGTTCCTATGGCTACACCTTC. This gives the protein CSARDSSSYGYTF.

This chain uses TRBV20-1 with TRBJ2-3; TRBD2 matches at 7 bases. Germline lookup yields CDR1 DFQATT and CDR2 SNEGSKA (reference sequence). V lost 5 bases and J lost 0; bases outside the gene matches: 2. The CDR3 contains 13 residues. Written as DNA, the CDR3 is TGCAGTGCTCAAGCGGGAAGCACAGATACGCAGTATTTT. Its protein product is CSAQAGSTDTQYF.

This clone is labeled medium-sized. The V and J genes are TRBV2 and TRBJ1-6; D call uncertain. Trimming took off 6 bases at V and 2 bases at J, with 5 bases between the two ends. Germline V gives CDR1 SNHLY, CDR2 FYNNEI. The CDR3 is made up of 13 amino acids. The CDR3 is CASRGTYNSPLHF. The CDR3 DNA is TGTGCCAGCAGGGGCACCTATAATTCACCCCTCCACTTT.

The V gene is TRBV20-1, the J gene TRBJ1-2; tentative D call: TRBD1 (6 bases). Deletions cut 4 bases from V and 4 bases from J, with 16 bases between. This CDR3 comprises 14 residues. CDR1 is DFQATT, CDR2 SNEGSKA, per germline (reference sequence). CDR3 bases: TGCAGTGCTACACCGGGACAAAGGGTCTATGGCTACACCTTC. Its translation is CSATPGQRVYGYTF.

The chain uses TRBV4-1 and TRBJ2-7, with D perhaps TRBD1 (5 bases). CDR3 length: 13 amino acids. V dropped 4 bases and J dropped 2 bases, with 9 bases sitting between them. Germline values: CDR1 MGHRA, CDR2 YSYEKL. The CDR3 nucleotides are TGCGCCAGCAGCCTCGACAGACCCTACGAGCAGTACTTC. It is translated as CASSLDRPYEQYF.

J is TRBJ2-6 and V is TRBV5-1, with D perhaps TRBD1 (6 bases). V lost 4 bases to trimming and J lost 2 bases, with 16 bases between them. The CDR3 runs to 17 residues. CDR1 and CDR2 (germline): SGHRS, YFSETQ. The CDR3 sequence is CASSEQGGTAGANVLTF. CDR3 in DNA: TGCGCCAGCAGCGAACAGGGTGGTACGGCTGGGGCCAACGTCCTGACTTTC.

This sequence joins TRBV20-1 and TRBJ2-6; no reliable D call. CDR3 length: 18 amino acids. Germline assignment: CDR1 DFQATT and CDR2 SNEGSKA (reference sequence). With 0 bases removed from V and 0 bases from J, the gap between germline ends came to 15 bases. CDR3 bases: TGCAGTGCTAGAGATCAGACTGCGGCTCGCTCTGGGGCCAACGTCCTGACTTTC. Its translation is CSARDQTAARSGANVLTF.

The chain couples TRBV20-1 to TRBJ1-2, with a possible D match to TRBD1 (6 bases). The CDR3 is 14 amino acids. Germline-derived CDR1 and CDR2 are DFQATT and SNEGSKA (reference sequence). Trimming removed 7 bases at V and 5 bases at J, with 20 bases between. The CDR3 loop reads CSVQGIRGLYGYTF. CDR3 sequence (DNA): TGCAGTGTCCAGGGGATCAGGGGACTATATGGCTACACCTTC.

The chain is built from TRBV7-2 and TRBJ2-1; D possibly corresponds to TRBD1 (7 bases). Trimming left V 2 bases short and J 6 bases short, with 29 bases between. Per the germline V gene, CDR1 is SGHTA and CDR2 is FQGNSA. CDR3 length equals 20 residues. In nucleotides, the CDR3 is TGTGCCAGCAGCTTATTGGAATCGGAGCGGGCCAACTCAGGGGGCAATGAGCAGTTCTTC. Its translation: CASSLLESERANSGGNEQFF. The complete variable domain, with remaining parts taken from reference TRBV7-2 and TRBJ2-1, reads GAGVSQSPSNKVTEKGKDVELRCDPISGHTALYWYRQSLGQGLEFLIYFQGNSAPDKSGLPSDRFSAERTGGSVSTLTIQRTQQEDSAVYLCASSLLESERANSGGNEQFFGPGTRLTVL.

This clone was observed at least ten times. V usage is TRBV20-1 and J usage is TRBJ2-1; unclear D gene. The ends were cut back, 3 bases at V and 6 bases at J, with 9 bases in the middle. The CDR3 has 12 amino acids. Germline lookup yields CDR1 DFQATT and CDR2 SNEGSKA (reference sequence). CDR3 amino acids: CSASSLRNEQFF. The CDR3 nucleotides read TGCAGTGCTAGTTCTCTCCGCAATGAGCAGTTCTTC.

V and J are TRBV6-2 or TRBV6-3 and TRBJ2-7; TRBD2 aligns across 11 bases. Germline V gene data show CDR1 as MNHEY and CDR2 as SVGEGT. V lost 0 bases to trimming and J lost 5 bases; unmatched junction nucleotides: 6. This CDR3 has 16 residues. Here the CDR3 DNA reads TGTGCCAGCAGTTACTCTCCCCTAGCGGGAGGCCACGAGCAGTACTTC. Its translation: CASSYSPLAGGHEQYF.

At least ten counts were recorded for this clone. V is TRBV10-3 and J is TRBJ1-2; TRBD1 matches 10 bases. V trimming: 0 bases; J trimming: 2 bases; junction bases outside the gene matches: 3. Germline CDR1 is ENHRY and CDR2 is SYGVKD. The CDR3 is made up of 16 amino acids. For the CDR3, the DNA is TGTGCCATCAGTGAGTCGTCGACAGGGGGCAACTATGGCTACACCTTC. This codes for CAISESSTGGNYGYTF.

This clone was observed many times. The V call is TRBV20-1, the J call TRBJ2-1; D uncertain. CDR3 size: 13 residues. V was cut by 5 bases and J by 5 bases, with 13 bases left in between. Germline CDR1 DFQATT, CDR2 SNEGSKA (reference sequence). The chain's CDR3 is CSARWVSNNEQFF. The DNA for the CDR3 is TGCAGTGCTCGGTGGGTCAGTAACAATGAGCAGTTCTTC.

This clone was found many times. The chain is built from TRBV6-1 and TRBJ1-6; no reliable D call. The CDR3 has 17 amino acids. Germline lookup yields CDR1 MNHNS and CDR2 SASEGT. The V end lost 5 bases, the J end lost 4 bases, and 18 bases lay between the germline ends. CDR3 loop: CASSFMPLEQYNSPLHF. As DNA, the CDR3 is TGTGCCAGCAGTTTCATGCCCTTGGAACAGTATAATTCACCCCTCCACTTT.

This chain links TRBV5-1 with TRBJ2-7; TRBD1 agrees at 9 bases. This CDR3 spans 14 amino acids. Germline V CDR1 and CDR2: SGHRS, YFSETQ. The V segment lost 2 bases and the J segment 3 bases; nucleotides outside the gene matches: 3. The CDR3 bases are TGCGCCAGCAGCTTATTGGACAGGGGCTACGAGCAGTACTTC. Amino acids: CASSLLDRGYEQYF.

The chain links TRBV11-2 to TRBJ1-1; D ambiguous. V lost 5 bases and J 4 bases, leaving 5 bases between the germline ends. This CDR3 is built from 11 residues. In germline, CDR1 is SGHAT, CDR2 FQNNGV. CDR3 sequence (DNA): TGTGCCAGCAGCACGCGCACTGAAGCTTTCTTT. This gives the protein CASSTRTEAFF.

This clone has at least ten counts. The rearrangement uses TRBV29-1 and TRBJ1-1; the D is unclear. The germline gives CDR1 SQVTM, CDR2 ANQGSEA. V lost 6 bases to trimming and J lost 0 bases, with 5 bases between them. The CDR3 is made up of 11 amino acids. The CDR3 DNA follows: TGCAGCGTGAGGGTGAACACTGAAGCTTTCTTT. Protein sequence: CSVRVNTEAFF.

This clone was picked up many times. The chain carries TRBV7-2 and TRBJ1-4; no definite D call. V lost 3 bases, J lost 8 bases, and 16 bases lay in between. Germline CDR1 SGHTA, CDR2 FQGNSA. The CDR3 is 15 amino acids. The CDR3 spells CASSFDLGRGEKLFF. The CDR3 region has the DNA TGTGCCAGCAGCTTCGACCTGGGAAGAGGGGAAAAACTGTTTTTT.

The rearrangement joins TRBV6-5 to TRBJ2-7, with 11 positions matching TRBD2. J lost 3 bases, V lost 1 base, and 8 bases had no gene match. The V gene's germline CDR1 is MNHEY and CDR2 SVGAGI. This CDR3 has 17 residues. This chain's CDR3 is CASSYLGSLAGGYEQYF. CDR3 sequence (DNA): TGTGCCAGCAGTTACTTGGGGAGCCTAGCGGGAGGCTACGAGCAGTACTTC.

The genes are TRBV12-3 or TRBV12-4 and TRBJ1-3; D not resolved. The CDR3 sequence is 14 residues long. V was clipped by 2 bases and J by 2 bases, with 7 bases between them. CDR3 in amino acids: CASSLSPPGNTIYF. The DNA for the CDR3 is TGTGCCAGCAGTTTAAGCCCGCCTGGAAACACCATATATTTT.